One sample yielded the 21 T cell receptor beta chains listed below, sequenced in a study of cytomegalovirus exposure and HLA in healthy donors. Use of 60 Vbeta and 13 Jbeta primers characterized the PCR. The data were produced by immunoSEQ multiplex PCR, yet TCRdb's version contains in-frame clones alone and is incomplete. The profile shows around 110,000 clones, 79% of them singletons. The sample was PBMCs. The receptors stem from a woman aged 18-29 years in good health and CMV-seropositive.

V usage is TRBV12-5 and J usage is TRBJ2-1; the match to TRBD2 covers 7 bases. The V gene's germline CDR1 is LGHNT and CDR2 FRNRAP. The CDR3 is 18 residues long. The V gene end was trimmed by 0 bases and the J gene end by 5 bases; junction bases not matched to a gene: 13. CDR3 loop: CASGLVRYGRTGHNEQFF. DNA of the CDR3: TGTGCTAGTGGTTTGGTACGTTACGGGAGGACTGGCCACAATGAGCAGTTCTTC.

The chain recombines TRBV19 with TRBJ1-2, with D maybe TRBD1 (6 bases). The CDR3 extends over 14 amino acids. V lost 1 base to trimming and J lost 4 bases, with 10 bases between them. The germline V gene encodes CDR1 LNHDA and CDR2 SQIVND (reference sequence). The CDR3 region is CASSIADSAYGYTF. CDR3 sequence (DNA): TGTGCCAGTAGTATAGCGGACAGCGCCTATGGCTACACCTTC.

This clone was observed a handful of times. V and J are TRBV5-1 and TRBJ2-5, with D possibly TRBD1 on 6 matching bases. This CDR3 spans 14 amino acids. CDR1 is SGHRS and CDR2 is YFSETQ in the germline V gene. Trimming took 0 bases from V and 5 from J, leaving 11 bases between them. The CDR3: CASSLERGWETQYF. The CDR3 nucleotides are TGCGCCAGCAGCTTGGAGAGGGGGTGGGAGACCCAGTACTTC.

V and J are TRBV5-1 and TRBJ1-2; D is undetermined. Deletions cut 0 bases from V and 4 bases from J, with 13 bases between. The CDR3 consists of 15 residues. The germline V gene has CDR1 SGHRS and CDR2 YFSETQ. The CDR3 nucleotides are TGCGCCAGCAGCTTGGAGTCGGGATCCCCCTATGGCTACACCTTC. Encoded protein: CASSLESGSPYGYTF.

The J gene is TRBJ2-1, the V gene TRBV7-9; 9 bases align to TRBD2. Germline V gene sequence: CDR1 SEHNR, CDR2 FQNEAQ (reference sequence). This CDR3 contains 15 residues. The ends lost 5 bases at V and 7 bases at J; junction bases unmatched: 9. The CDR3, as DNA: TGTGCCAGCAGCACCCGTAATAGCGGGAGTAATGAGCAGTTCTTC. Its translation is CASSTRNSGSNEQFF.

The CDR3 is CAITRAGGPADTQYF. The CDR3 DNA reads as TGTGCCATCACACGAGCGGGAGGGCCGGCAGATACGCAGTATTTT. The rearrangement links TRBV10-3 to TRBJ2-3, with TRBD2 matching 10 bases. Trimming removed 7 bases from V and 4 bases from J; junction bases left unmatched: 8. Germline assignment: CDR1 ENHRY and CDR2 SYGVKD. The CDR3 runs to 15 residues.

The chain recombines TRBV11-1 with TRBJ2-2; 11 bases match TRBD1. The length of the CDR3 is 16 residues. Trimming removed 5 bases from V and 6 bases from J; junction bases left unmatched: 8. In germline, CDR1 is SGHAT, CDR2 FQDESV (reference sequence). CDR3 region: CASSPPGQGAAGELFF. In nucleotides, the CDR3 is TGTGCCAGCAGCCCGCCCGGACAGGGGGCAGCCGGGGAGCTGTTTTTT.

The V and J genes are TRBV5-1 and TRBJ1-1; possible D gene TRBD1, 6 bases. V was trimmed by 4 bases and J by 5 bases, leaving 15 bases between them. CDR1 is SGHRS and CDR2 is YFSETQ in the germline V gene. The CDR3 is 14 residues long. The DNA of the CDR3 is TGCGCCAGCAGCCCGTCGGGCAGGGGTACTGAAGCTTTCTTT. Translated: CASSPSGRGTEAFF.

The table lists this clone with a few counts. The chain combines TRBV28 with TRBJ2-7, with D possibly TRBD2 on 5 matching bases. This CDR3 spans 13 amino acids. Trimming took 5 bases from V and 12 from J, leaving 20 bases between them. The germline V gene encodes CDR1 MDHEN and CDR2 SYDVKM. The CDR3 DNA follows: TGTGCCAGCAGTCTAACATTAGCGCCGGACCTGTACTTC. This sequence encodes CASSLTLAPDLYF.

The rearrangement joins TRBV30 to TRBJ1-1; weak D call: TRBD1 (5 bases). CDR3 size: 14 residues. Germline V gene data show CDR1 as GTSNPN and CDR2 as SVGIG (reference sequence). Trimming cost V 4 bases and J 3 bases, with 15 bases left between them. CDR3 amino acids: CAWTAPDTYTEAFF. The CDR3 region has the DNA TGTGCCTGGACTGCCCCGGACACATACACTGAAGCTTTCTTT.

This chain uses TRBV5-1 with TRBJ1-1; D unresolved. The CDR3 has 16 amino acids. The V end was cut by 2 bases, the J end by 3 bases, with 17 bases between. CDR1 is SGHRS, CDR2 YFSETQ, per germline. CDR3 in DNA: TGCGCCAGCAGCTTAGGACGGGGAGGGAGAGACACTGAAGCTTTCTTT. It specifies CASSLGRGGRDTEAFF.

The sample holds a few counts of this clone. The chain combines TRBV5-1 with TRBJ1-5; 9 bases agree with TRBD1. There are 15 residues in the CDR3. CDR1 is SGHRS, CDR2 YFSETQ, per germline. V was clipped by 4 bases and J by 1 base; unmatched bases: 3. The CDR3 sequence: CASSAGTGSNQPQHF. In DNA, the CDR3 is TGCGCCAGCAGCGCCGGGACAGGGAGCAATCAGCCCCAGCATTTT.

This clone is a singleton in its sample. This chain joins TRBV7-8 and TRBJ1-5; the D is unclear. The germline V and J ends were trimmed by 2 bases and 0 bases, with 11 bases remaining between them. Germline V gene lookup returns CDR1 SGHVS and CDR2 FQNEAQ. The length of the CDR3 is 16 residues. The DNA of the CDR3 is TGTGCCAGCAGCTTAAGCGGTTATTTTAGCAATCAGCCCCAGCATTTT. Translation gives CASSLSGYFSNQPQHF.

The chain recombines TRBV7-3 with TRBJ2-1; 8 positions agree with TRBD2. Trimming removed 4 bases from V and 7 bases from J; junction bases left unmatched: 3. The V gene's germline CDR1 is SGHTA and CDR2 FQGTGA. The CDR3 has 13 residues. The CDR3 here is CASSSRGGNEQFF. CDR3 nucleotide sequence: TGTGCCAGCAGCTCACGGGGGGGGAATGAGCAGTTCTTC.

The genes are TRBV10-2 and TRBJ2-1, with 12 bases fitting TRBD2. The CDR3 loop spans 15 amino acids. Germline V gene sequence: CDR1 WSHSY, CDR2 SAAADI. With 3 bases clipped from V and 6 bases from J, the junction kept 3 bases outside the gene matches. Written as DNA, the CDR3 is TGCGCCAGCAGTGAACTAGCGGGAGGACTCAATGAGCAGTTCTTC. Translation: CASSELAGGLNEQFF.

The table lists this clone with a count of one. The CDR3 sequence is CAISESGGQGPSNTGELFF. The CDR3 nucleotides read TGTGCCATCAGTGAGTCAGGGGGACAGGGGCCTTCGAACACCGGGGAGCTGTTTTTT. The chain is built from TRBV10-3 and TRBJ2-2, with 10 positions matching TRBD1. Losses at the gene ends were 0 bases for V and 0 bases for J; bases not matched to a gene: 7. CDR3 length equals 19 residues. Germline-derived CDR1 and CDR2 are ENHRY and SYGVKD.

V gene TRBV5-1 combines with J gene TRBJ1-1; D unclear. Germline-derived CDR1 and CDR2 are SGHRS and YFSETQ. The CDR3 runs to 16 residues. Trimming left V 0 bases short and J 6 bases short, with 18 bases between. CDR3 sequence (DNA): TGCGCCAGCAGCTTGGCCTGGGTGGGCCGTGGGTCTGAAGCTTTCTTT. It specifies CASSLAWVGRGSEAFF.

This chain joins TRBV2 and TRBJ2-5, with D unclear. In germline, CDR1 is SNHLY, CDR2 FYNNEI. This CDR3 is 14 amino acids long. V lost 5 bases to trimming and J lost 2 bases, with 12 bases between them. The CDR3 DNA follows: TGTGCCAGCAGTACGATAACAGCTCAAGAGACCCAGTACTTC. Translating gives CASSTITAQETQYF.

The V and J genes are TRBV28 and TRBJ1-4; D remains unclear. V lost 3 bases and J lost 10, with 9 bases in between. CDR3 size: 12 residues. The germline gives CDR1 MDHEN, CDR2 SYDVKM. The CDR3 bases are TGTGCCAGCAGTTTGGTTGAGGGAAAACTGTTTTTT. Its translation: CASSLVEGKLFF.

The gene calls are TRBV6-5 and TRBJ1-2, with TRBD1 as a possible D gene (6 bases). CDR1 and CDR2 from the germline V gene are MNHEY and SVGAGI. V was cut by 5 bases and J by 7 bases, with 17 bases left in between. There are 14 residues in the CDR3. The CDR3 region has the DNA TGTGCCAGCAGTAGCACACGGGGGGCGGGTGGCTACACCTTC. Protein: CASSSTRGAGGYTF.

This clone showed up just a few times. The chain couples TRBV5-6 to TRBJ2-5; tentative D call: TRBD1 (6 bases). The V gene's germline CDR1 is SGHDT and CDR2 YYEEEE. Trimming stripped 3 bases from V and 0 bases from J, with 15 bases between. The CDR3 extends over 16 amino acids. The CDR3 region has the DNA TGTGCCAGCAGCTCACTGACAGGCGAGTACCAAGAGACCCAGTACTTC. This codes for CASSSLTGEYQETQYF.